The entry below gives a single TCR beta chain sequence along with its context. Its antigen specificity is not known. Within one base of it there is no much larger clone, and no base qualities were kept. The study profiled bulk TCR beta-chain repertoires in matched peripheral blood, tumor and adjacent normal breast tissue taken from some 17 patients with early-stage breast cancer. Before surgery, about 4.5-10 mL of whole blood was collected into EDTA tubes and then processed within 2 hours. Ficoll-Paque centrifugation in SepMate-50 tubes was used to isolate peripheral blood mononuclear cells. PBMCs were cryopreserved in aliquots of about 2 to 4 million cells in about 90% FBS with around 10% DMSO and kept in liquid nitrogen. Genomic DNA was extracted with the Qiagen AllPrep DNA/RNA Mini kit. The source of the sample is a study of early stage breast cancer tumors (dated by TCRdb to the late 2010s). Some background on the complete study: Of the roughly 15 invasive breast tumors, roughly 13 were found to be estrogen receptor-positive, progesterone receptor-positive and HER2-negative. About 70% of the 12 ER+/PR+/HER2- tumors were invasive ductal carcinomas, while the other four were invasive lobular carcinomas. On average, each sample got 7.5 to 10-fold read coverage. A total of 2.7 million or so templates, representing around 1.2 million unique clonotypes, were detected across all samples.

What the work shows at the level of the full study, not this receptor alone: Compared with adjacent normal breast tissue, tumors had higher clonality and about 2.5-fold greater T cell density. Chain pairing and functional markers such as CD4, CD8 and FOXP3 were not captured by bulk genomic DNA sequencing of unsorted cells. Repertoires from blood resembled normal breast more closely than tumor, and using blood as a reference for each tissue separated tumor from normal in about 90% of the 16 patients. Enriched TCRB sequences shared across patients were mostly commonly generated sequences, unlikely to play an important role in the tumor microenvironment. Because the cohort was small, analysis by tumor subtype was not possible.

The CDR3 measures 13 amino acids from cysteine to phenylalanine. Only the CDR3 part of the read is kept: 39 bases, read in frame from the first base. V sheds 0 bases and J sheds 5 bases, leaving 7 bases between their ends. The germline V gene provides CDR1 SGDLS and CDR2 YYNGEE. Every sample was amplified as two independent genomic DNA replicates, using approximately 0.5 ug for blood and approximately 1.4 ug for tumor or normal breast. TCRB sequencing of genomic DNA was carried out with the ImmunoSeq Intro kit according to the manufacturer's instructions. Multiplex PCR was run for 31 cycles using proprietary primers and spike-in control sequences for absolute quantification. Single-end 150-bp reads were used to sequence an 87-bp fragment spanning the CDR3 and the flanking V and J genes. Seven samples, with two replicates for each sample, were multiplexed per lane of an Illumina MiSeq using version 3.0 chemistry. In the authors' own workflow: Raw data were processed by the vendor's proprietary pipeline, with both replicates merged into one result per sample. Productive rearrangements sharing the V-gene family, CDR3 amino acid sequence and J-gene segment were defined as clonotypes. To compute clonality, the normalized Shannon entropy (Pielou evenness) of TCRB abundances was subtracted from 1. To estimate T cell density, the total number of templates was divided by the number of input cells, which was inferred from the amount of DNA input. Recon with default parameters was used to estimate total repertoire diversity and clonality. Tumor-enriched clonotypes were defined as having over 0.1% abundance in tumor and at least 32-fold higher abundance than in normal breast. TCRdb carries this immuneACCESS record with in-frame sequences only. Its versions omit some clonotypes, under half of them owing to an unresolved V gene in the studies checked, with the rest unexplained. V, J and clone size derive from that table, while D and trimming were established from the DNA sequence. Counted in this sample were about 30,000 clones; approximately 76% of them appeared once. Approximately 31% of the sample comes from the top ten.

The chain joins TRBV9 to TRBJ2-3; there is no confident call for the D gene. Specimen: blood. This TCR came from a person aged 45-60 years with breast cancer. The nucleotide sequence reads as follows: TGTGCCAGCAGCGTAGTGCCCCTAGATACGCAGTATTTT. Its protein reads: CASSVVPLDTQYF.